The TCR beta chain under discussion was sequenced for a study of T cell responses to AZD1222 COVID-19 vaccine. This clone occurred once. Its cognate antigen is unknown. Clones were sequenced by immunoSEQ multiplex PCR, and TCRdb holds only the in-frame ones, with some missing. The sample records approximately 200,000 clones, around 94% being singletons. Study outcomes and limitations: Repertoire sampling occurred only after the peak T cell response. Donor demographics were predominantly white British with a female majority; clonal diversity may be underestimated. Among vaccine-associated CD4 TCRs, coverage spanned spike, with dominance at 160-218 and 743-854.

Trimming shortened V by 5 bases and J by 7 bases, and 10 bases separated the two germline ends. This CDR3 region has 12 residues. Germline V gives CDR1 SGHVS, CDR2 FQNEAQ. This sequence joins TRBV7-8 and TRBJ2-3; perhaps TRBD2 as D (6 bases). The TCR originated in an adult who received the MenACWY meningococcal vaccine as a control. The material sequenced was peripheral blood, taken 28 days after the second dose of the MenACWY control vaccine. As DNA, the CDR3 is TGTGCCAGCAGCCAACTAGCAAATACGCAGTATTTT. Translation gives CASSQLANTQYF.